Below, 14 T cell receptor beta chains from the same sample are listed, as sequenced in a study of control samples from healthy donors and cancer patients. Only in-frame clones appear in the TCRdb table, and some are missing; sequencing was by immunoSEQ multiplex PCR. The profile shows tens of thousands of clones, approximately 88% of them singletons. The specimen was PBMCs. The receptors here all came from a woman aged 50 to 60 with colorectal cancer.

V is TRBV5-8 and J is TRBJ1-2; D remains unclear. Germline V lookup: CDR1 SGHTS, CDR2 YDEGEE. V lost 0 bases and J 4 bases, leaving 13 bases between the germline ends. This CDR3 has 15 amino acids. The CDR3 loop is CASSLGRRIFYGYTF. In DNA, the CDR3 is TGTGCCAGCAGCTTGGGCCGGCGTATATTCTATGGCTACACCTTC.

The chain recombines TRBV19 with TRBJ1-2; 9 bases are a match to TRBD1. The CDR3 consists of 15 residues. The junction had 11 bases not matched to a gene; V was cut back by 5 bases and J by 7 bases. The V gene's germline CDR1 is LNHDA and CDR2 SQIVND (reference sequence). In DNA, the CDR3 is TGTGCCAGTAGTCCAGATGGACAGGGGTTATCTGGCTACACCTTC. Translation: CASSPDGQGLSGYTF.

The chain combines TRBV19 with TRBJ2-3; D may be TRBD2 (5 bases). The germline CDR1 and CDR2 sequences are LNHDA and SQIVND (reference sequence). The CDR3 extends over 15 amino acids. V gave up 5 bases and J gave up 0 bases, with 12 bases separating them. CDR3: CASSPGSASTDTQYF. The DNA for the CDR3 is TGTGCCAGTAGTCCGGGGTCCGCTAGCACAGATACGCAGTATTTT.

This chain joins TRBV6-1 and TRBJ1-2, with 9 bases fitting TRBD1. The trim removed 4 bases at V and 5 bases at J, leaving 11 bases unmatched. This CDR3 comprises 16 residues. Germline CDR1 and CDR2: MNHNS and SASEGT. The CDR3 region has the DNA TGTGCCAGCAGTGGCACAGGGGGCAAAGGGCTTTATGGCTACACCTTC. This sequence encodes CASSGTGGKGLYGYTF.

The chain couples TRBV4-1 to TRBJ2-5; unclear D gene. V lost 0 bases to trimming and J lost 2 bases, with 10 bases between them. The length of the CDR3 is 15 residues. Germline CDR1 MGHRA, CDR2 YSYEKL. CDR3: CASSQDRAGQETQYF. CDR3 sequence (DNA): TGCGCCAGCAGCCAAGATAGGGCAGGTCAAGAGACCCAGTACTTC.

This sequence joins TRBV7-2 and TRBJ1-6; D is unresolved. V lost 7 bases and J 5 bases, leaving 6 bases between the germline ends. The CDR3 totals 12 residues. Per the germline V gene, CDR1 is SGHTA and CDR2 is FQGNSA. The CDR3: CASKLNNSPLHF. In DNA form, the CDR3 reads TGTGCCAGCAAGCTAAATAATTCACCCCTCCACTTT.

The chain has TRBV20-1 and TRBJ1-2, with 8 bases that match TRBD1. Germline V gene lookup returns CDR1 DFQATT and CDR2 SNEGSKA (reference sequence). V shed 6 bases, J shed 6 bases, and the junction held 3 bases outside the gene matches. The CDR3 is 11 residues long. The CDR3 is CSAPQGDGYTF. CDR3 DNA sequence: TGCAGTGCCCCACAGGGGGATGGCTACACCTTC.

Regarding this clone: This same CDR3 is encoded by further DNA sequences in the sample. This rearrangement joins TRBV19 to TRBJ1-2; TRBD1 agrees at 8 bases. CDR1 is LNHDA, CDR2 SQIVND, per germline (reference sequence). Unmatched junction bases numbered 6, after V lost 7 bases and J lost 5 bases. This CDR3 has 13 residues. CDR3 sequence: CASTGQGLYGYTF. CDR3 DNA sequence: TGTGCCAGTACCGGACAGGGTCTGTATGGCTACACCTTC.

The chain recombines TRBV28 with TRBJ2-5; 8 bases fit TRBD1. This CDR3 is built from 15 residues. CDR1 is MDHEN, CDR2 SYDVKM, per germline. V lost 4 bases, J lost 4 bases, and 8 bases stayed unmatched. The CDR3 here is CASSSRTGRPETQYF. The DNA for the CDR3 is TGTGCCAGCAGTTCCCGGACAGGGAGGCCAGAGACCCAGTACTTC.

The DNA for the CDR3 is TGTGCCAGCAGGGTGGGACCGAGGAACACTGAAGCTTTCTTT. This encodes CASRVGPRNTEAFF. The chain links TRBV6-5 to TRBJ1-1; maybe TRBD1 (5 bases). The CDR3 contains 14 residues. Germline loops: CDR1 MNHEY, CDR2 SVGAGI. Deletions cut 6 bases from V and 1 base from J, with 12 bases between.

CDR3 in DNA: TGTGCCAGCAGCTTAGTCGGGGAAGGAGCGCAGTATTTT. Translating it yields CASSLVGEGAQYF. V and J are TRBV7-9 and TRBJ2-3; D might be TRBD2 (5 bases). V was cut by 1 base and J by 10 bases, with 12 bases left in between. Germline V gives CDR1 SEHNR, CDR2 FQNEAQ (reference sequence). This CDR3 region has 13 residues.

The chain combines TRBV2 with TRBJ1-2; D is unresolved. The CDR3 contains 12 residues. Deletions cut 8 bases from V and 3 bases from J, with 10 bases between. Germline lookup yields CDR1 SNHLY and CDR2 FYNNEI. DNA of the CDR3: TGTGCCAGCCTGGACGTAGACTATGGCTACACCTTC. Translating it yields CASLDVDYGYTF. The full variable domain, its missing parts supplied by reference TRBV2 and TRBJ1-2, is EPEVTQTPSHQVTQMGQEVILRCVPISNHLYFYWYRQILGQKVEFLVSFYNNEISEKSEIFDDQFSVERPDGSNFTLKIRSTKLEDSAMYFCASLDVDYGYTFGSGTRLTVV.

V and J are TRBV18 and TRBJ2-3; TRBD2 might be the D (6 bases). The germline V and J ends were trimmed by 3 bases and 4 bases, with 8 bases remaining between them. Germline CDR1 and CDR2: KGHSH and LQKENI. CDR3 length equals 13 residues. The CDR3 protein is CASSPGGSDTQYF. As DNA, the CDR3 is TGTGCCAGCTCACCGGGGGGTTCAGATACGCAGTATTTT.

The rearrangement uses TRBV13 and TRBJ2-1; TRBD2 matches 12 bases. The CDR3 sequence is 15 residues long. Trimming took 7 bases from V and 6 from J; bases not matched to a gene: 7. The germline V gene encodes CDR1 PRHDT and CDR2 FYEKMQ (reference sequence). The CDR3 loop is CASNRLAGEGNEQFF. CDR3 coding DNA: TGTGCCAGCAACAGACTAGCGGGGGAGGGCAATGAGCAGTTCTTC.